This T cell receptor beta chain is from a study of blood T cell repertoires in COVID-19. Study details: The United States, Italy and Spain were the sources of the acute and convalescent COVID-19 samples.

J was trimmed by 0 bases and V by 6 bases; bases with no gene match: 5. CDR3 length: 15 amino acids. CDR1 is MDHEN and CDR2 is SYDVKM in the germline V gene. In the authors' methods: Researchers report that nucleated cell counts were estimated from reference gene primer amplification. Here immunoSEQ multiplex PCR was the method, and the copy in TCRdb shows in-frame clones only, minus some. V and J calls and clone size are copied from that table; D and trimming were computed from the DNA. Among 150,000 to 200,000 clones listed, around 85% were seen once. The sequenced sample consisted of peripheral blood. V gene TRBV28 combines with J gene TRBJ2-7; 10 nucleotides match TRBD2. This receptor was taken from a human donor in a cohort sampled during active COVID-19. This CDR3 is CASRSPSGSSYEQYF. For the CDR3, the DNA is TGTGCCAGCAGATCACCTAGCGGGAGCTCCTACGAGCAGTACTTC.